The present entry profiles one T cell receptor beta chain with its context. Its antigen is not known. The data originate from a study of response to subunit inactivated influenza vaccine. TCRdb reprocessed the RT-PCR reads with MiXCR, giving one entry per CDR3 protein. The table shows over 650,000 distinct CDR3 sequences, with around 20% occurring only once. Germline CDR1 reads SGHTA; CDR2 reads FQGTGA. The CDR3 has 17 amino acids. Losses at the gene ends were 5 bases for V and 3 bases for J; bases not matched to a gene: 13. Whole-study results and caveats: There was a suggestion from the authors that each seasonal influenza vaccination recruits few new T cells.

The input for sequencing was PBMCs from blood, taken 5 days after vaccination. The receptor's source is a man in his forties or fifties who received an inactivated influenza vaccine. The genes are TRBV7-3 and TRBJ2-5; 9 bases are a match to TRBD2. The CDR3 DNA is TGTGCCAGCAGCCGGTTTAGGTGGGCTAGCGGGAAAGAGACCCAGTACTTC. Protein sequence: CASSRFRWASGKETQYF.